This TCR beta chain was identified during a study of regulatory T cells in long-lasting Graves disease. This clonotype has only a few counts. Its target is not known. Time point indicated: persistent/refractory GD, antithyroid drugs over 5 years with positive TRAb. The TCR library used RNA extracted from PBMCs. The EDTA tubes were filled with around 9 milliliters of drawn peripheral blood. Findings and caveats of the study: TRBV28, TRBJ1-2 and TRBJ2-5 emerged as the favored segments in persistent disease.

Arm-PCR with iRepertoire HTBI primers amplified the CDR3 regions for these TCR beta libraries. TCRdb re-called the multiplex PCR reads through MiXCR, storing one row per CDR3 protein. Counted here are 310,000 or so distinct CDR3 sequences, roughly a fifth occurring once; the ten biggest clones make up 25% to 35%. Germline assignment: CDR1 SGHTA and CDR2 FQGNSA. Deletions cut 3 bases from V and 1 base from J, with 16 bases between. The CDR3 has 17 amino acids. This chain links TRBV7-2 with TRBJ2-4; D is possibly TRBD2 (7 bases). The material was peripheral blood mononuclear cells (PBMCs), obtained when the disease was refractory, from a patient treated with antithyroid drugs. The sequence was obtained from a female donor with Graves disease. CDR3 region: CASSLGVGGHAKNIQYF. The CDR3 coding sequence is TGTGCCAGCAGCTTGGGGGTCGGGGGGCATGCCAAAAACATTCAGTACTTC.